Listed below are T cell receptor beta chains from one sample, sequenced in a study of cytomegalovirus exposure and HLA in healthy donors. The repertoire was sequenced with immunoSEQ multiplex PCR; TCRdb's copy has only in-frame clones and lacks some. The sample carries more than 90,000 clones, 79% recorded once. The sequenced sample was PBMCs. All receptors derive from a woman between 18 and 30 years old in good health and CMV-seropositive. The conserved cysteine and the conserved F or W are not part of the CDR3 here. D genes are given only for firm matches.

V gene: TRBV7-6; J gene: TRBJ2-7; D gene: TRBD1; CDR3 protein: ASSLGQGLSYEQY
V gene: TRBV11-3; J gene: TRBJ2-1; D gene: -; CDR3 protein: ASSLGSRRNRDSHLQF
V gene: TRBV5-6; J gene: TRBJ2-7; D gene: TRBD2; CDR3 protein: ASSPQGLAFSYEQY
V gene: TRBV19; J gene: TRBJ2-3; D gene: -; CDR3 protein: ASSIGGRAVADTDTQY
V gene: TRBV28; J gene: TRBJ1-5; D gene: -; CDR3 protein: ASSSVGHYSNQPQH
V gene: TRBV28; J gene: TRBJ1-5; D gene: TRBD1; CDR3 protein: ASSWTGWPHQPQH
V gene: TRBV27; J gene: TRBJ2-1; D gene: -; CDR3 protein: ASSFIQGSQF
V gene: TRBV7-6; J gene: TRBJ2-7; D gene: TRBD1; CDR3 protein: ASSPDRAPYEQY
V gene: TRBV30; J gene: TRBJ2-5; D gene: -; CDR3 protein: AWTGPLQETQY
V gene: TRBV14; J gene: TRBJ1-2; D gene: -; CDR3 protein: ASSQERGIFHGYT
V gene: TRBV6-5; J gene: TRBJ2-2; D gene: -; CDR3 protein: ASSSNGGTGELF
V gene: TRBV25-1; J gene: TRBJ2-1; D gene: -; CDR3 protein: ASSTLRRTAYNEQF
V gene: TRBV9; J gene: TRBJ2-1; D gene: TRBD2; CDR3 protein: ASSVLAGVGNEQF
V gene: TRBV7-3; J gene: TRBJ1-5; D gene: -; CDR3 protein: ASSPNRDQPQH
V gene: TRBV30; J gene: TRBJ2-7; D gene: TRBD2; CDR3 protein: AWSVSGSTEQY
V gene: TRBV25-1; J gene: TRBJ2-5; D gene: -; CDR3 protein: ASSDSLTRETQY
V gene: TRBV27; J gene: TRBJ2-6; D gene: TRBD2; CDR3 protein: ASSSRVGLAGPSGANVLT
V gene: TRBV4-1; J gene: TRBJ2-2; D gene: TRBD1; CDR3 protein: ASSPPRTGVRTGELF
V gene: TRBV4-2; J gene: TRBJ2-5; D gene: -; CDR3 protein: ASSQEASLEEETQY
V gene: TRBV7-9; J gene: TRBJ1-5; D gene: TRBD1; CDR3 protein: ASSDRASNQPQH
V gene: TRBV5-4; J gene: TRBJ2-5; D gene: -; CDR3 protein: ASSLPRDSETQY
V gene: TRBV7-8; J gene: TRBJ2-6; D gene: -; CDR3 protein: ASSLSGGANVLT